This T cell receptor beta chain was profiled in a study of blood T cell repertoires in COVID-19. Across the study: The origin of the acute and convalescent COVID-19 samples was the United States, Italy and Spain. PBMCs, B-cell-depleted T cells, or T cells provided the cDNA or gDNA that made up the material.

Per the study methods: How many nucleated cells were present was estimated from reference gene primer amplification. Measured with immunoSEQ multiplex PCR; TCRdb has only the in-frame clones, and not every one. Clone size and V and J calls were adopted from that table, with D and trimming inferred from the DNA. The sample contains about 120,000 clones, around four fifths of which appear only once. The CDR3 has 14 residues. Germline loops: CDR1 LGHDT, CDR2 YNNKEL (reference sequence). V was pared by 2 bases and J by 4 bases, with 4 bases of the junction left unmatched. This TCR derives from a man under 40 with acute or convalescent COVID-19. The sequencing sample was made of peripheral blood. The chain combines TRBV3-1 (or the pseudogene TRBV3-2) with TRBJ2-5; TRBD2 aligns across 7 bases. Here the CDR3 DNA reads TGTGCCAGCAGCCAATCGCGGGAGCGAGAGACCCAGTACTTC. Translated, it gives CASSQSRERETQYF.